The 3 T cell receptor beta chains listed next were all sequenced from one sample in a study of control samples from healthy donors and cancer patients. TCRdb's table, derived via immunoSEQ multiplex PCR, lists solely in-frame clones and lacks some. The sample carries over 70,000 clones, 85% to 90% recorded once. Sequencing was done on a sample of PBMCs. Receptors originate from a woman aged 50 to 65 with colorectal cancer.

The V call is TRBV6-5, the J call TRBJ1-5; D unclear. V shed 6 bases and J shed 0 bases, with 6 bases lying between them. This CDR3 spans 13 amino acids. The V gene's germline CDR1 is MNHEY and CDR2 SVGAGI. Written as DNA, the CDR3 is TGTGCCAGCAGACGTTATAGCAATCAGCCCCAGCATTTT. Translation gives CASRRYSNQPQHF.

This chain connects TRBV4-3 to TRBJ1-2; D call uncertain. This CDR3 has 18 amino acids. Trimming removed 0 bases at V and 3 bases at J, with 20 bases between. Germline CDR1 reads LGHNA; CDR2 reads YSLEER. The CDR3 reads CASSQDPPQAGLYYGYTF. DNA for the CDR3: TGCGCCAGCAGCCAAGATCCCCCCCAGGCCGGATTGTACTATGGCTACACCTTC.

This chain uses TRBV19 with TRBJ1-2; 9 bases fit TRBD1. The ends lost 3 bases at V and 7 bases at J; junction bases unmatched: 12. CDR1 is LNHDA and CDR2 is SQIVND in the germline V gene (reference sequence). This CDR3 has 16 amino acids. The CDR3 sequence is CASSIGTGSRSRGYTF. In nucleotides, the CDR3 is TGTGCCAGTAGTATTGGGACAGGGTCTCGATCTCGTGGCTACACCTTC.